Sequencing of this T cell receptor (beta chain) was carried out in a study of T-cell reconstitution after alpha-beta-depleted transplantation in children. CDR3 size: 15 residues. Per the germline V gene, CDR1 is MNHNS and CDR2 is SASEGT. V shed 4 bases, J shed 2 bases, and the junction held 3 bases outside the gene matches. This sample's TCRbeta library carried unique molecular identifier barcodes. TCRdb re-called the PCR reads with MiXCR, one entry per CDR3 protein. The sample lists about 500,000 distinct CDR3 sequences, around a third occurring once. This chain uses TRBV6-1 with TRBJ2-2; 8 bases are shared with TRBD2. The sample here was PBMCs from the stem cell graft donor, taken from the stem cell graft. The clonotype originates from a human donor who donated a stem cell graft to a child with aplastic anemia. The CDR3 region is CASSAGTRNTGELFF. For the CDR3, the DNA is TGTGCCAGCAGTGCCGGGACTAGAAACACCGGGGAGCTGTTTTTT.